One T cell receptor (beta chain) is described in this entry. No antigen is known for it. Germline-derived CDR1 and CDR2 are SGHRS and YFSETQ. The CDR3 runs to 16 residues. After removal of 4 bases from V and 2 bases from J, the junction contained 12 bases not matched to a gene. The sample belongs to a study of T-cell memory formation after mild COVID-19. Study results and limitations: Later expanders leaned toward CD4+, whereas clones contracting from day 15 to 85 were balanced CD4/CD8. Several responding clones turned up in pre-infection memory, indicating that cross-reactive memory may have taken part. Clones which contracted sat mainly in CM and EM if CD4+, and in EMRA if CD8+.

TCRdb re-analysed the 5' RACE reads in MiXCR, keeping a single row per CDR3 protein. This table has approximately 150,000 distinct CDR3 sequences, about 5.5% appearing once. Sequenced input: PBMCs or a T cell subset sorted from them (not recorded which). This sequence originates from an adult woman who had mild COVID-19 (a few samples of this study predate the infection). Cell type and time point are not known. This chain links TRBV5-1 with TRBJ2-7; 7 nucleotides line up with TRBD1. CDR3 coding DNA: TGCGCCAGCAGCCCCAACAGGGGCGCGTCCCCCTACGAGCAGTACTTC. This encodes CASSPNRGASPYEQYF.